These 18 T cell receptor beta chains were sequenced from one sample in a study of glioma-infiltrating T cells. Amplification of TCR alpha and beta CDR3 regions from RNA used iRepertoire nested multiplex PCR. MiXCR, run by TCRdb on the multiplex PCR reads, gives a single entry per CDR3 protein. This repertoire shows tens of thousands of distinct CDR3 sequences, about 23% found once; its top ten account for over 5.5%. Input material: glioma tissue, nonneoplastic brain tissue, or PBMCs (not recorded which). The receptors originated from a human donor with low-grade glioma or glioblastoma, undergoing nonglioma brain surgery, or in good health (not recorded which).

This clonotype was detected only a few times. V is TRBV5-1 and J is TRBJ2-1; D remains unclear. This CDR3 spans 14 amino acids. The V and J ends lost 0 bases and 4 bases respectively, with 8 bases between them. Germline CDR1 and CDR2: SGHRS and YFSETQ. This CDR3 reads CASSLVMRYNEQFF. For the CDR3, the DNA is TGCGCCAGCAGCTTGGTAATGAGATACAATGAGCAGTTCTTC.

The sample holds many counts of this clonotype. The V call is TRBV15, the J call TRBJ2-1, with 7 bases identical to TRBD2. CDR1 is LNHNV and CDR2 is YYDKDF in the germline V gene (reference sequence). The V and J ends lost 0 bases and 6 bases, in that order; junction bases with no gene match: 5. CDR3 size: 15 residues. In nucleotides, the CDR3 is TGTGCCACCAGCAGAGACCCACTAGCGCTCAATGAGCAGTTCTTC. The encoded protein is CATSRDPLALNEQFF.

In its sample, this clonotype was seen many times. The rearrangement uses TRBV7-2 and TRBJ1-5, with 9 bases matching TRBD1. The germline CDR1 and CDR2 sequences are SGHTA and FQGNSA. Trimming at V came to 4 bases and at J to 4 bases, leaving 5 bases not matched to a gene. The CDR3 runs to 15 residues. The DNA of the CDR3 is TGTGCCAGCAGCTCCCGACAGGGGGTTAATCAGCCCCAGCATTTT. Protein: CASSSRQGVNQPQHF.

Note on this clonotype: A clone one base away is much larger, so this may be a read error. The chain uses TRBV18 and TRBJ2-4, with D possibly being TRBD1 (6 bases). V dropped 4 bases and J dropped 8 bases, with 18 bases sitting between them. The germline gives CDR1 KGHSH, CDR2 LQKENI. The CDR3 sequence is 15 residues long. DNA for the CDR3: TGTGCCAGCTCACAAGAGTCAGGGGCGGAGTACATTCAGTACTTC. The encoded protein is CASSQESGAEYIQYF.

The rearrangement links TRBV4-1 to TRBJ2-1; 9 nucleotides match TRBD2. From germline, CDR1 is MGHRA and CDR2 YSYEKL. After removal of 1 base from V and 1 base from J, the junction contained 5 bases not matched to a gene. The length of the CDR3 is 17 residues. The CDR3 bases are TGCGCCAGCAGCCAAGGACTAGCGGACCCTTCCTACAATGAGCAGTTCTTC. Its protein product is CASSQGLADPSYNEQFF.

This clonotype was recorded many times. The chain links TRBV6-2 or TRBV6-3 to TRBJ2-6; possibly TRBD2 for D (5 bases). This CDR3 has 16 amino acids. With 5 bases removed from V and 5 bases from J, the gap between germline ends came to 16 bases. CDR1 MNHEY and CDR2 SVGEGT come from the germline V gene. The CDR3 is CASSPRGRERANVLTF. The DNA for the CDR3 is TGTGCCAGCAGTCCCCGAGGGCGAGAGAGGGCCAACGTCCTGACTTTC.

A remark on this clonotype: This may stem from a read error, because a much larger clone lies one nucleotide away. The CDR3 DNA reads as TGTGCCAGGAGGACAGGACGTTATGATTCACCCCTCCACTTT. It codes for CARRTGRYDSPLHF. The rearrangement joins TRBV5-4 to TRBJ1-6, with 7 bases fitting TRBD1. The CDR3 spans 14 residues. Germline V gives CDR1 SGHNT, CDR2 YYREEE (reference sequence). The J segment lost 8 bases and the V segment lost 8 bases, leaving 10 bases of the junction unmatched.

This clonotype occurred many times. CDR3 DNA: TGCAGTGCCCTATCCGACTTAGCGGGCCGAATATCCTACAATGAGCAGTTCTTC. Its protein product is CSALSDLAGRISYNEQFF. V and J are TRBV20-1 and TRBJ2-1; 7 nucleotides match TRBD2. The CDR3 consists of 18 residues. With 6 bases clipped from V and 1 base from J, the junction kept 18 bases outside the gene matches. CDR1 is DFQATT and CDR2 is SNEGSKA in the germline V gene (reference sequence).

The chain recombines TRBV12-3 or TRBV12-4 with TRBJ1-2, with D possibly matching TRBD1 (5 bases). V was pared by 6 bases and J by 6 bases, with 23 bases between. There are 16 residues in the CDR3. CDR3 in DNA: TGTGCCAGCAGCCCCACCCGTCGGGGGGATGAGAATGGCTACACCTTC. Protein: CASSPTRRGDENGYTF.

Points on this clonotype: Being one base from a much bigger clone, this may be a read error. The V and J genes are TRBV6-2 or TRBV6-3 and TRBJ1-6, with D possibly TRBD1 on 5 matching bases. The CDR3 has 16 amino acids. Germline lookup yields CDR1 MNHEY and CDR2 SVGEGT. V lost 6 bases, J lost 7 bases, and 19 bases lay in between. CDR3 DNA sequence: TGTGCCAGCAGCTTAGGATGGGCGGGGGGAAATTCACCCCTCCACTTT. As protein: CASSLGWAGGNSPLHF.

The V and J genes are TRBV18 and TRBJ2-1, with D perhaps TRBD2 (6 bases). The length of the CDR3 is 15 residues. V lost 3 bases to trimming and J lost 3 bases, with 12 bases between them. Germline lookup yields CDR1 KGHSH and CDR2 LQKENI. The DNA of the CDR3 is TGTGCCAGCTCACCTACCGGGACTGACTACAATGAGCAGTTCTTC. This translates into CASSPTGTDYNEQFF.

This clonotype was recorded many times. The chain recombines TRBV6-1 with TRBJ1-6; 7 bases match TRBD1. The germline CDR1 and CDR2 sequences are MNHNS and SASEGT. This CDR3 is built from 14 residues. With V trimmed by 7 bases and J by 10 bases, 10 bases remained unmatched. Here the CDR3 reads CASTKGTVGSPLHF. The DNA for the CDR3 is TGTGCCAGCACCAAAGGGACAGTGGGATCACCCCTCCACTTT.

In this sample, this clonotype turned up many times. The rearrangement joins TRBV7-2 to TRBJ2-3; 13 bases are shared with TRBD2. J was trimmed by 0 bases and V by 5 bases; bases with no gene match: 14. The CDR3 has 20 amino acids. The germline V gene encodes CDR1 SGHTA and CDR2 FQGNSA. The CDR3 region is CASSPRPRTSGGTSTDTQYF. CDR3 bases: TGTGCCAGCAGCCCACGGCCCCGGACTAGCGGGGGCACTAGCACAGATACGCAGTATTTT.

This clonotype was recorded at least ten times. The chain is built from TRBV27 and TRBJ2-1; 9 bases align to TRBD2. V trimming: 7 bases; J trimming: 1 base; junction bases outside the gene matches: 5. Germline V lookup: CDR1 MNHEY, CDR2 SMNVEV (reference sequence). The CDR3 loop spans 15 amino acids. CDR3 DNA: TGTGCCAGCATAAGGACTAGCGCTTCCTACAATGAGCAGTTCTTC. The encoded protein is CASIRTSASYNEQFF.

The table lists this clonotype with a few counts. J is TRBJ1-1 and V is TRBV12-3 or TRBV12-4; 7 positions match TRBD1. Trimming cost V 5 bases and J 6 bases; bases outside gene matches: 9. CDR3 length equals 14 residues. CDR3 coding DNA: TGTGCCAGCAGTCCGCTAGGACAGGTCGCTGAAGCTTTCTTT. Its translation is CASSPLGQVAEAFF.

The chain is built from TRBV5-1 and TRBJ1-1; D call uncertain. Germline V gene sequence: CDR1 SGHRS, CDR2 YFSETQ. CDR3 length equals 15 residues. The ends were cut back, 2 bases at V and 4 bases at J, with 15 bases in the middle. The CDR3 loop reads CASSFTVPSLTEAFF. Written as DNA, the CDR3 is TGCGCCAGCAGCTTTACGGTTCCCAGCCTCACTGAAGCTTTCTTT.

In this sample, this clonotype turned up many times. The CDR3 sequence: CASSRKLTSSDTQYF. As DNA, the CDR3 is TGTGCCAGCAGTCGGAAACTAACTAGTTCAGATACGCAGTATTTT. The V call is TRBV7-9, the J call TRBJ2-3; possible D gene TRBD2, 5 bases. CDR1 is SEHNR, CDR2 FQNEAQ, per germline (reference sequence). Trimming removed 6 bases at V and 4 bases at J, with 17 bases between. The CDR3 loop spans 15 amino acids.

The chain recombines TRBV20-1 with TRBJ1-2, with 10 bases matching TRBD1. This CDR3 has 16 residues. In germline, CDR1 is DFQATT, CDR2 SNEGSKA (reference sequence). V dropped 1 base and J dropped 0; count of bases not matched to a gene: 5. CDR3 nucleotides: TGCAGTGCTAGAGTTCGGACAGGGGGGGCTAACTATGGCTACACCTTC. Translation: CSARVRTGGANYGYTF.